Ten or more counts support the clone carrying this TCR beta chain. This CDR3 spans 16 amino acids. V was pared by 6 bases and J by 5 bases, with 9 bases of the junction left unmatched. CDR1 SGHTA and CDR2 FQGNSA come from the germline V gene. These data belong to a study of T cells in Graves' hyperthyroidism and ophthalmopathy. Researchers took RNA transcripts and amplified the TCR beta CDR3 regions from them. A set of HTBI primers served as the primers for a first-round RT-PCR of the TCR CDR3. TCRdb analysed the multiplex PCR reads with MiXCR anew, one entry per CDR3 protein. The sample lists approximately 600,000 distinct CDR3 sequences; 12% to 15% were seen once.

The rearrangement uses TRBV7-2 and TRBJ2-3; 12 bases are shared with TRBD2. Sequenced sample: blood. This clonotype originated in a woman under 30 with Graves' ophthalmopathy. The CDR3 DNA reads as TGTGCCAGCAGATCCCTAGCGGGAGGGCCATTAGATACGCAGTATTTT. Its protein product is CASRSLAGGPLDTQYF.